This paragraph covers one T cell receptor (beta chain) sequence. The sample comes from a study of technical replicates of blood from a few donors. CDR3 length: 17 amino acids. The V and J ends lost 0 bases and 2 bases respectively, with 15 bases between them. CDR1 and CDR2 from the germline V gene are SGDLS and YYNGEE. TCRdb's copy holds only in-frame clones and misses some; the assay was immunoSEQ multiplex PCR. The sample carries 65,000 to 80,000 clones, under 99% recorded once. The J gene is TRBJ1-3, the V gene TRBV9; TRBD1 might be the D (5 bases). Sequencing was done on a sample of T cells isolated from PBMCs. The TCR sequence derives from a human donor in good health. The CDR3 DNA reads TGTGCCAGCAGCGTAGCTCTCGAGGGGAGGGCTGGAAACACCATATATTTT. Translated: CASSVALEGRAGNTIYF.